This entry concerns a single T cell receptor beta chain. CDR1 and CDR2 from the germline V gene are MDHEN and SYDVKM. The trim removed 6 bases at V and 1 base at J, leaving 9 bases unmatched. The CDR3 contains 16 residues. This sample is drawn from a study of blood T cell repertoires in COVID-19. Assay used: immunoSEQ multiplex PCR; TCRdb lists only in-frame clones, some missing. This repertoire shows 150,000 to 250,000 clones, roughly 80% found once; its top ten account for 7.5%. This chain links TRBV28 with TRBJ1-2; TRBD1 agrees at 9 bases. The sequenced material came from PBMCs or T cells enriched from blood (not recorded which). The TCR originated in a man aged 35 to 55 who had recovered from COVID-19. The CDR3 here is CASRSHRDRVNYGYTF. Here the CDR3 DNA reads TGTGCCAGCAGGAGTCACCGGGACAGGGTTAACTATGGCTACACCTTC.